This T cell receptor beta chain was profiled in a study of blood T cell repertoires in COVID-19. V lost 5 bases and J lost 7; bases outside the gene matches: 9. The CDR3 length is 15 residues. In germline, CDR1 is MNHEY, CDR2 SMNVEV (reference sequence). Produced via immunoSEQ multiplex PCR; TCRdb's table is partial and in-frame only. The sample gives 55,000 to 90,000 clones, about 85% of which show up once; about 4.2% is in the top ten. Sequenced input: peripheral blood. The J gene is TRBJ2-1, the V gene TRBV27; 9 bases agree with TRBD2. The TCR was taken from a man between 65 and 80 years old with active COVID-19. DNA of the CDR3: TGTGCCAGCAGTAATTGGGCGGGAGGGGGTAATGAGCAGTTCTTC. Amino acids: CASSNWAGGGNEQFF.